The clone carrying this TCR beta chain was detected only once. The CDR3 has 14 residues. Losses at the gene ends were 8 bases for V and 7 bases for J; bases not matched to a gene: 10. Germline CDR1 and CDR2: SNHLY and FYNNEI. The data originate from a study of shared clonotypes between healthy human individuals. This table comes from immunoSEQ multiplex PCR, and its TCRdb copy is limited to in-frame clones, with some not included. This table has some 350,000 clones, over 65% appearing once. V and J are TRBV2 and TRBJ2-1, with 8 positions matching TRBD1. The specimen was memory CD4+ T cells sorted from blood. As for subset: CD45RA-negative fraction. The receptor's source is a man aged 25-45 years in good health. CDR3 coding DNA: TGTGCCAGCTCCTCTCAGGGGGCTGGGAATGAGCAGTTCTTC. Amino acids: CASSSQGAGNEQFF.